This TCR beta chain was recovered during a study of OX40 agonist ivuxolimab in advanced cancers. Only in-frame clones appear in the TCRdb table, and some are missing; sequencing was by immunoSEQ multiplex PCR. Altogether around 100,000 clones are present, 90% to 95% being singletons, with the ten largest covering roughly 2.6%. V was trimmed by 3 bases and J by 4 bases, leaving 6 bases between them. The CDR3 loop spans 12 amino acids. CDR1 and CDR2 (germline): LNHDA, SQIVND (reference sequence). This receptor was taken from an adult with an advanced solid tumor such as melanoma, head and neck, liver or kidney cancer. This material consisted of CD4+ or CD8+ T cells sorted from blood, taken in a trial of the OX40 agonist ivuxolimab. The gene calls are TRBV19 and TRBJ1-1, with D uncertain. The CDR3 spells CASSIDRTEAFF. As DNA, the CDR3 is TGTGCCAGTAGTATTGACCGCACTGAAGCTTTCTTT.